One T cell receptor beta chain is described in this entry. This clonotype was counted a few times. The target of this receptor is not known. No much larger clonotype is one base removed from it; base qualities were not supplied. The germline V gene sets CDR1 to MGHRA and CDR2 to YSYEKL. The germline ends are 8 bases apart after V is trimmed by 1 base and J by 5 bases. The CDR3 sequence holds 14 residues, the cysteine and phenylalanine included. Solely the CDR3 DNA is kept, with 42 bases framed from the first base. Per the publication, the time point label means: persistent/refractory GD, antithyroid drugs over 5 years with positive TRAb. RNA was extracted from PBMCs in TRIzol for both TCR sequencing and RNA sequencing. The diagnosis of Graves' disease was made according to American Thyroid Association guidelines. Patients for the study were recruited at an endocrinology department in Xi'an, China. Each patient gave 9 to 10 milliliters of peripheral blood, collected in an EDTA anticoagulant tube. Ficoll Paque Plus density gradient separation was used to isolate PBMCs, and no further T cell sorting was done. An Agilent 2100 Bioanalyzer and agarose gel were used to assess RNA quality, and a NanoDrop 2000 was used to measure RNA concentration.

The library was made by multiplex PCR. The sequencing machine was an Illumina HiSeq 4000. To build TCR beta libraries, CDR3 regions were amplified by Arm-PCR using iRepertoire HTBI primers. PCR products were gel purified before sequencing. The study's own analysis went as follows. Gene usage analysis of CDR3 amino acid clonotypes used the 55 to 80 TRBV and approximately 13 TRBJ segments found across samples. COPE and FqMerger were used to merge the filtered high-quality paired reads into contigs. BLAST was used to align contigs to IMGT TRBV, TRBD and TRBJ reference genes, with CDR3 defined following IMGT. Any clonotype with a frequency above 0.1% was classified as a highly expanded clone. Shannon entropy was used to measure repertoire diversity, and the Gini coefficient was used to measure V-J evenness. Clonotypes shared by more than one individual were considered public. The raw public reads went through TCRdb reprocessing: fastp at Q25, MiXCR clone calling, in-frame beta chains kept. For every CDR3 protein sequence, its rows merge into one entry that carries the most common genes and DNA. The V and J calls were determined by TCRdb, not by the authors. The sample has 500,000 to 800,000 distinct CDR3 sequences on record, about 32% of them singletons. Under 55% of the sample is in the top ten clones.

The data are from a study of regulatory T cells in long-lasting Graves disease (dated by TCRdb to the early 2020s). Study-level background: Persistent Graves' disease was defined as antithyroid drug treatment for over 5 years with persistently positive TSH receptor autoantibodies. Patients with persistent Graves' disease were compared with patients with newly diagnosed Graves' disease using TCR sequencing and RNA sequencing of peripheral blood. The study was conducted in China and was registered as a clinical trial. A total of about 33 samples underwent TCR sequencing: some 13 from persistent and roughly 20 from newly diagnosed Graves' disease patients. Persistent Graves' disease patients in the clinical cohort had taken antithyroid drugs for roughly ten years on average.

Summary of the overall study and its limitations: Lower TCR Shannon entropy and fewer highly expanded clones were observed in persistent Graves' disease patients than in newly diagnosed patients, which suggested clonal expansion. Only peripheral blood was studied, because thyroid tissue, the primary lesion, was inaccessible. A larger number of public clonotypes was shared among persistent patients (over 2,500) than among newly diagnosed patients (roughly 1,000). Persistent disease showed preferential use of TRBV28, TRBJ1-2 and TRBJ2-5, whereas newly diagnosed disease favored TRBV20-1 and TRBJ2-1. As a limitation, the authors acknowledged that the small sample size may reduce accuracy. Only the TCR beta chain was sequenced and analyzed.

This receptor was identified in a female donor with Graves disease. The input for sequencing was peripheral blood mononuclear cells (PBMCs), taken when the disease was refractory, from a patient treated with antithyroid drugs. The chain is encoded by TRBV4-1 joined to TRBJ1-4, with no confidently assigned D gene. The nucleotide sequence reads as follows: TGCGCCAGCAGCCAAGGGCCTCAGAATGAAAAACTGTTTTTT. Translated, this gives CASSQGPQNEKLFF.